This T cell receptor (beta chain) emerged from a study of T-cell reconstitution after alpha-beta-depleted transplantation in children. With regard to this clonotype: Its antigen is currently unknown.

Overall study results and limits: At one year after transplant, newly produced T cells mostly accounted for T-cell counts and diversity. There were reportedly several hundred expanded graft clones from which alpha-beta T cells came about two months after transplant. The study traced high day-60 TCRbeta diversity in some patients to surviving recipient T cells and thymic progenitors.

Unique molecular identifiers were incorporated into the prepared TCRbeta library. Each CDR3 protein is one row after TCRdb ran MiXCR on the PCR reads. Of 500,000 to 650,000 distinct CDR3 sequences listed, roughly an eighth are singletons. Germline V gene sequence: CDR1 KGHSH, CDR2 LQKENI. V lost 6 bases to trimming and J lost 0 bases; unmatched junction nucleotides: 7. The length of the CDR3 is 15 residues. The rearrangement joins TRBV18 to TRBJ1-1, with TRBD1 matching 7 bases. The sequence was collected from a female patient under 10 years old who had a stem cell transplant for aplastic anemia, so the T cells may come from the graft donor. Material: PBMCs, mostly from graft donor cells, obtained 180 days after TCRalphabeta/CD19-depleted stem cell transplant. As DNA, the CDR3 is TGTGCCAGCTCCCAAAACAGGGGAATGAACACTGAAGCTTTCTTT. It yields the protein CASSQNRGMNTEAFF.